These 17 T cell receptor beta chains came from one sample sequenced in a study of cytomegalovirus exposure and HLA in healthy donors. The primer mix had 60 Vbeta and 13 Jbeta primers. Produced via immunoSEQ multiplex PCR; TCRdb's table is partial and in-frame only. This table holds about 60,000 clones, 70% found once. Sequenced: PBMCs. The receptors were sampled from a woman aged 60-75 years in good health and CMV-seropositive.

J is TRBJ2-7 and V is TRBV6-4; 10 bases are a match to TRBD1. Germline CDR1 is MRHNA and CDR2 is SNTAGT. The CDR3 extends over 17 amino acids. Trimming at V came to 5 bases and at J to 1 base, leaving 11 bases not matched to a gene. Written as DNA, the CDR3 is TGTGCCAGCAGTCGCTTCCGGGACAGGGGCGGGTCCTACGAGCAGTACTTC. This codes for CASSRFRDRGGSYEQYF.

V usage is TRBV7-2 and J usage is TRBJ2-5; 8 bases are a match to TRBD2. The length of the CDR3 is 16 residues. CDR1 SGHTA and CDR2 FQGNSA come from the germline V gene. V lost 0 bases to trimming and J lost 5 bases; unmatched junction nucleotides: 8. The CDR3 here is CASSLAGSGVGETQYF. The CDR3 nucleotides are TGTGCCAGCAGCTTAGCGGGTAGCGGGGTGGGGGAGACCCAGTACTTC.

The chain employs TRBV5-1 and TRBJ1-1; no firm D call. The CDR3 loop spans 14 amino acids. Trimming pared 0 bases from V and 5 bases from J, leaving 11 bases between. The germline CDR1 and CDR2 sequences are SGHRS and YFSETQ. CDR3 DNA sequence: TGCGCCAGCAGCTTGGATCCGGCGGGGACTGAAGCTTTCTTT. It yields the protein CASSLDPAGTEAFF.

The chain couples TRBV18 to TRBJ2-7; 7 bases fit TRBD1. V lost 5 bases and J lost 4; bases outside the gene matches: 5. CDR1 is KGHSH and CDR2 is LQKENI in the germline V gene. This CDR3 spans 13 amino acids. The chain's CDR3 is CASSLDREYEQYF. CDR3 sequence (DNA): TGTGCCAGCTCATTAGACAGGGAATACGAGCAGTACTTC.

The chain recombines TRBV10-1 with TRBJ1-6; perhaps TRBD1 as D (5 bases). Germline lookup yields CDR1 WNHNN and CDR2 SYGVQD (reference sequence). The CDR3 length is 16 residues. V shed 0 bases and J shed 5 bases, with 11 bases lying between them. The CDR3 is CASSESSGSNNSPLHF. CDR3 nucleotides: TGCGCCAGCAGTGAGTCATCAGGGTCTAATAATTCACCCCTCCACTTT.

Note on this clone: This sample includes further DNA sequences coding for the same CDR3. The chain employs TRBV6-6 and TRBJ1-6, with D unclear. The CDR3 spans 15 residues. Germline assignment: CDR1 MNHNY and CDR2 SVGAGI (reference sequence). The germline V and J ends were trimmed by 6 bases and 6 bases, with 15 bases remaining between them. CDR3 sequence (DNA): TGTGCCAGCAGGAAGCAGGCGGCGGGTAATTCACCCCTCCACTTT. Protein product: CASRKQAAGNSPLHF.

The rearrangement uses TRBV5-4 and TRBJ1-5; D ambiguous. CDR3 length: 15 amino acids. V gave up 6 bases and J gave up 1 base, with 14 bases separating them. Germline loops: CDR1 SGHNT, CDR2 YYREEE (reference sequence). The CDR3 DNA reads as TGTGCCAGCAACTTTACGATAGAAAGCAATCAGCCCCAGCATTTT. It yields the protein CASNFTIESNQPQHF.

The genes are TRBV14 and TRBJ1-1; TRBD1 might be the D (6 bases). Germline V gene sequence: CDR1 SGHDN, CDR2 FVKESK. Trimming pared 1 base from V and 0 bases from J, leaving 12 bases between. This CDR3 contains 16 residues. DNA for the CDR3: TGTGCCAGCAGCCAAGCAGGGGCCAACCTGAACACTGAAGCTTTCTTT. This translates into CASSQAGANLNTEAFF.

The rearrangement joins TRBV9 to TRBJ1-3, with a possible D match to TRBD1 (6 bases). V was clipped by 0 bases and J by 4 bases, with 14 bases between them. The V gene's germline CDR1 is SGDLS and CDR2 YYNGEE. The CDR3 is made up of 16 amino acids. The CDR3 here is CASSVGAGTIGNTIYF. CDR3 bases: TGTGCCAGCAGCGTAGGTGCAGGGACAATAGGAAACACCATATATTTT.

Points on this clone: Other DNA sequences in this specimen translate into the identical CDR3. This chain connects TRBV7-6 to TRBJ1-6, with TRBD1 matching over 7 bases. The ends lost 3 bases at V and 5 bases at J; junction bases unmatched: 1. This CDR3 has 14 amino acids. Germline V gene data show CDR1 as SGHVS and CDR2 as FNYEAQ. The CDR3 DNA reads TGTGCCAGCAGCTTGGGACAGAATAATTCACCCCTCCACTTT. This encodes CASSLGQNNSPLHF.

The chain links TRBV2 to TRBJ1-2; 9 bases align to TRBD1. Germline V gene sequence: CDR1 SNHLY, CDR2 FYNNEI. The junction had 8 bases not matched to a gene; V was cut back by 4 bases and J by 8 bases. CDR3 length equals 14 residues. CDR3 in amino acids: CASSGTGALGGYTF. CDR3 nucleotides: TGTGCCAGCAGTGGGACAGGGGCCCTCGGGGGCTACACCTTC. Combining the CDR3 with reference TRBV2 and TRBJ1-2 gives the whole variable domain EPEVTQTPSHQVTQMGQEVILRCVPISNHLYFYWYRQILGQKVEFLVSFYNNEISEKSEIFDDQFSVERPDGSNFTLKIRSTKLEDSAMYFCASSGTGALGGYTFGSGTRLTVV.

The CDR3 nucleotides are TGTGCCAGCAGCTTAGGATTGAGGGCAGAGACCCAGTACTTC. Its translation is CASSLGLRAETQYF. J is TRBJ2-5 and V is TRBV7-2; D may be TRBD2 (5 bases). The length of the CDR3 is 14 residues. The germline V gene has CDR1 SGHTA and CDR2 FQGNSA. Trimming shortened V by 1 base and J by 4 bases, and 10 bases separated the two germline ends.

This rearrangement joins TRBV5-4 to TRBJ2-6; D possibly corresponds to TRBD1 (6 bases). Germline V gene lookup returns CDR1 SGHNT and CDR2 YYREEE (reference sequence). The CDR3 loop spans 16 amino acids. V dropped 7 bases and J dropped 0 bases, with 14 bases sitting between them. The CDR3 loop reads CASGAGDFSGANVLTF. CDR3 sequence (DNA): TGTGCCAGCGGGGCAGGGGATTTCTCTGGGGCCAACGTCCTGACTTTC.

The chain links TRBV18 to TRBJ1-2; D is ambiguous. The germline CDR1 and CDR2 sequences are KGHSH and LQKENI. This CDR3 contains 15 residues. Trimming shortened V by 0 bases and J by 2 bases, and 10 bases separated the two germline ends. The CDR3 protein is CASSPPTQSNYGYTF. CDR3 nucleotides: TGTGCCAGCTCACCACCGACACAGTCCAACTATGGCTACACCTTC.

The V call is TRBV19, the J call TRBJ2-7; 7 bases align to TRBD2. The CDR3 runs 15 residues. Germline V gene data show CDR1 as LNHDA and CDR2 as SQIVND (reference sequence). V shed 5 bases, J shed 1 base, and the junction held 8 bases outside the gene matches. CDR3 sequence: CASSERGGRSYEQYF. DNA for the CDR3: TGTGCCAGTAGTGAGCGGGGAGGTCGGTCCTACGAGCAGTACTTC.

The chain couples TRBV7-2 to TRBJ2-7; weak D call: TRBD1 (7 bases). Trimming removed 1 base from V and 6 bases from J, with 13 bases in between. CDR1 and CDR2 from the germline V gene are SGHTA and FQGNSA. This CDR3 is built from 14 residues. The CDR3 DNA reads TGTGCCAGCAGCTTAGGAATCCAGGGGGGCGAGCAGTACTTC. Amino acid sequence: CASSLGIQGGEQYF.

The chain employs TRBV30 and TRBJ1-6, with TRBD1 identical over 9 bases. V lost 4 bases and J lost 5; bases outside the gene matches: 3. The CDR3 runs to 14 residues. Germline V gives CDR1 GTSNPN, CDR2 SVGIG (reference sequence). The CDR3 DNA reads as TGTGCCTGGACCCGGGACAGGGATAATTCACCCCTCCACTTT. This encodes CAWTRDRDNSPLHF.